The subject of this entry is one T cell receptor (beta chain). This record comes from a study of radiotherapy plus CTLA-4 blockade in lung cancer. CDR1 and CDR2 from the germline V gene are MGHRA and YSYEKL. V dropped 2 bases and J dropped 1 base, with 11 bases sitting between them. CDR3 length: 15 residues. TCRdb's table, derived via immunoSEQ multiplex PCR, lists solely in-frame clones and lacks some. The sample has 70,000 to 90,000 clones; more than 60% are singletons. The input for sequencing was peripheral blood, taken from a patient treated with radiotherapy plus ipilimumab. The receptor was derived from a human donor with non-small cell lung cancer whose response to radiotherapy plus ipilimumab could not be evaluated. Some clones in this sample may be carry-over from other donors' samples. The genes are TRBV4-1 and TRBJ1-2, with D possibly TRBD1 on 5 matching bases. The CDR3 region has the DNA TGCGCCAGCAGCCAACAGGGCCTCCTTAACTATGGCTACACCTTC. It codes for CASSQQGLLNYGYTF.